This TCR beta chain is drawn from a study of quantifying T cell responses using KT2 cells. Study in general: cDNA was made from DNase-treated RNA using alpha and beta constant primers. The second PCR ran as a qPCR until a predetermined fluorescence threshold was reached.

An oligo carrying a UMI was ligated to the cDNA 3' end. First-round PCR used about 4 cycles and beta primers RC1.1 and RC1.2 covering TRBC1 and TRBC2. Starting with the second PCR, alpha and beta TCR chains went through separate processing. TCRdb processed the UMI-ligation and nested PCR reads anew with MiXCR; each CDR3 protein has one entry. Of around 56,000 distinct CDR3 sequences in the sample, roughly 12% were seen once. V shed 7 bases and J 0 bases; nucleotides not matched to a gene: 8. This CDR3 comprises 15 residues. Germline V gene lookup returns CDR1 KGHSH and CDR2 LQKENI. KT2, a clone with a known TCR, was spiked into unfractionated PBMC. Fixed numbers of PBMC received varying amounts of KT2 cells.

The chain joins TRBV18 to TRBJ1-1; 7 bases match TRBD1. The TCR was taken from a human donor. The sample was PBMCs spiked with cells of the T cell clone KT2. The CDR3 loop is CASWAQTGLNTEAFF. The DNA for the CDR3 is TGTGCCAGCTGGGCCCAGACAGGGCTGAACACTGAAGCTTTCTTT.